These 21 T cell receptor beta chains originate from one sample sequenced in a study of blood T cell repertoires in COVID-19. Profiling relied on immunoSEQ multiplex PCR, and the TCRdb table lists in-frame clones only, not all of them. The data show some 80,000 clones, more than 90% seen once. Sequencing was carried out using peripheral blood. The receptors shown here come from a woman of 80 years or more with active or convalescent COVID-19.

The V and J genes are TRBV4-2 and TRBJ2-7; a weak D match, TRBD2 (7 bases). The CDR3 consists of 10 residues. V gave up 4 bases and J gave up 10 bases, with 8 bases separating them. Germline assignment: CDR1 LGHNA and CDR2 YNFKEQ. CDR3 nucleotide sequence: TGTGCCAGCAGCCCGGGGGGCCAGTACTTC. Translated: CASSPGGQYF.

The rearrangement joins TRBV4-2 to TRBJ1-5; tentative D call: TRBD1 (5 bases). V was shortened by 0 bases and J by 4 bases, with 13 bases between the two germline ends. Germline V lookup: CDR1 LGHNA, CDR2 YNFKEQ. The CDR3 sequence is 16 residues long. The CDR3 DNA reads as TGTGCCAGCAGCCAAGATAAGATCGGGGGGAATCAGCCCCAGCATTTT. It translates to CASSQDKIGGNQPQHF.

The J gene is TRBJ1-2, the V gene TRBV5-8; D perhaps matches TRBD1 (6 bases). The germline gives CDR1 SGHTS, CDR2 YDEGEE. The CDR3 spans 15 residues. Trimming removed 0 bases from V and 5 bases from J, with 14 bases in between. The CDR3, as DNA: TGTGCCAGCAGCTTGGAGCTGGGGGCGTATTATGGCTACACCTTC. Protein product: CASSLELGAYYGYTF.

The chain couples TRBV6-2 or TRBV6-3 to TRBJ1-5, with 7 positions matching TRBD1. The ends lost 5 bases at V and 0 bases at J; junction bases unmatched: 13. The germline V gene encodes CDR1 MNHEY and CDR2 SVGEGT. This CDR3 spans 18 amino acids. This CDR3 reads CASSRIHGTANSNQPQHF. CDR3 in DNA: TGTGCCAGCAGTCGTATACATGGGACAGCCAATAGCAATCAGCCCCAGCATTTT.

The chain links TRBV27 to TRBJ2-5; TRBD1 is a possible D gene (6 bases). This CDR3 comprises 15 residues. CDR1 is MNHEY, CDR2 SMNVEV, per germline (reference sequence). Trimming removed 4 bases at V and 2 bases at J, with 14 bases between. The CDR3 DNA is TGTGCCAGCAGTTCTCAGGGGTCTCCGCAAGAGACCCAGTACTTC. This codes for CASSSQGSPQETQYF.

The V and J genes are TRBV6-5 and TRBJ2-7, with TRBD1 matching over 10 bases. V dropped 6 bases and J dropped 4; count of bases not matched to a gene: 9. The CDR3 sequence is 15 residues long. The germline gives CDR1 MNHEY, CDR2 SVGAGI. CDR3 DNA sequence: TGTGCCAGCAGAGCGAGACAGGGGGCGGTATACGAGCAGTACTTC. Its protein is CASRARQGAVYEQYF.

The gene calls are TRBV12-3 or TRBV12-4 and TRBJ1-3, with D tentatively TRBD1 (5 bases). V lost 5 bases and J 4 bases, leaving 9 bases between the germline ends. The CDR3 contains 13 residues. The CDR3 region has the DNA TGTGCCAGCAGTCCTAGACAGGGAAACACCATATATTTT. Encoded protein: CASSPRQGNTIYF.

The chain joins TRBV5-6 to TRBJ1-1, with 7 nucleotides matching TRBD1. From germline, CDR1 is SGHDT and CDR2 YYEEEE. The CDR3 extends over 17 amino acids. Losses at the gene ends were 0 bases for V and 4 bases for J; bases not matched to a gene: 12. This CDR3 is CASSLGYQGESSTEAFF. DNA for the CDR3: TGTGCCAGCAGCTTGGGGTATCAGGGGGAATCGAGCACTGAAGCTTTCTTT. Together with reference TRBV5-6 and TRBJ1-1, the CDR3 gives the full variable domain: DAGVTQSPTHLIKTRGQQVTLRCSPKSGHDTVSWYQQALGQGPQFIFQYYEEEERQRGNFPDRFSGHQFPNYSSELNVNALLLGDSALYLCASSLGYQGESSTEAFFGQGTRLTVV.

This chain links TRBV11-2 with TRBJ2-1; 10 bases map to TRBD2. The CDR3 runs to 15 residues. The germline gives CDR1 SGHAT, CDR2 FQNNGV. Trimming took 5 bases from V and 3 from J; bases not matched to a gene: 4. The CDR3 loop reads CASSQLAGSYNEQFF. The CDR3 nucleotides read TGTGCCAGCAGCCAACTAGCGGGGAGCTACAATGAGCAGTTCTTC.

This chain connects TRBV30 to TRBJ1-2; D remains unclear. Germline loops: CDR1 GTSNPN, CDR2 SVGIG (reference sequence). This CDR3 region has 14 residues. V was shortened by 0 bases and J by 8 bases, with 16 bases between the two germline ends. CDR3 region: CAWSVLAPKYGYTF. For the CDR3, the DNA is TGTGCCTGGAGTGTACTAGCCCCTAAGTACGGCTACACCTTC. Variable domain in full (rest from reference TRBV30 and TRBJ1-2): SQTIHQWPATLVQPVGSPLSLECTVEGTSNPNLYWYRQAAGRGLQLLFYSVGIGQISSEVPQNLSASRPQDRQFILSSKKLLLSDSGFYLCAWSVLAPKYGYTFGSGTRLTVV.

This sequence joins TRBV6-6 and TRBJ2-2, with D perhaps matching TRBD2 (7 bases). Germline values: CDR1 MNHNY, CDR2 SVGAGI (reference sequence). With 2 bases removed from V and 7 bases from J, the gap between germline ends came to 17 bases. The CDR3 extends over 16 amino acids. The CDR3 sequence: CASSYGGGPNLGELFF. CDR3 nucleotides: TGTGCCAGCAGTTACGGCGGGGGCCCAAACCTCGGGGAGCTGTTTTTT.

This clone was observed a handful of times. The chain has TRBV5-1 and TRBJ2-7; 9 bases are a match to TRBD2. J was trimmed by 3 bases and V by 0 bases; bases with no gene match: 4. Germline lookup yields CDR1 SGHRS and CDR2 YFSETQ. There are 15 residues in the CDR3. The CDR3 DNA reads TGCGCCAGCAGCTTGGTAGCGGGGGAGAACTACGAGCAGTACTTC. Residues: CASSLVAGENYEQYF.

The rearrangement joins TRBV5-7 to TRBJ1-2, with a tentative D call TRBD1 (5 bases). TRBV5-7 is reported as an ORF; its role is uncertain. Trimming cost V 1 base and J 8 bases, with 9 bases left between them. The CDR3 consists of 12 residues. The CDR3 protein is CASSLWGEGYTF. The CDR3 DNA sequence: TGTGCCAGCAGCTTGTGGGGGGAAGGCTACACCTTC.

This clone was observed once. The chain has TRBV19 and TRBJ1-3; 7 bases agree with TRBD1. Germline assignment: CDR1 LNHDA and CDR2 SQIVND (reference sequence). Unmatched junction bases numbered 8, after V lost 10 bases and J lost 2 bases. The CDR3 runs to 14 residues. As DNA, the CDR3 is TGTGCCACCGGGACCGGGACAGCTGGAAACACCATATATTTT. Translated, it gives CATGTGTAGNTIYF.

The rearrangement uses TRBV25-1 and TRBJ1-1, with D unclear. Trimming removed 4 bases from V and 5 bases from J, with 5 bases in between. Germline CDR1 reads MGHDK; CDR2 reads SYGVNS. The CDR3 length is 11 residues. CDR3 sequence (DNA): TGTGCCAGCAGTGGGGAGACTGAAGCTTTCTTT. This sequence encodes CASSGETEAFF.

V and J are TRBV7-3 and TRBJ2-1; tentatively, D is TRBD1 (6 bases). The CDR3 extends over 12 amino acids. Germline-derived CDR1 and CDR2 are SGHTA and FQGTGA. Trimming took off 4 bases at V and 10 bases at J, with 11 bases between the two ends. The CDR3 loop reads CASSSRGNEQFF. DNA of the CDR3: TGTGCCAGCAGCTCGAGGGGGAACGAGCAGTTCTTC. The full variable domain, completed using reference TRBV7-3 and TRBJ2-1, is GAGVSQTPSNKVTEKGKYVELRCDPISGHTALYWYRQSLGQGPEFLIYFQGTGAADDSGLPNDRFFAVRPEGSVSTLKIQRTERGDSAVYLCASSSRGNEQFFGPGTRLTVL.

The CDR3 DNA reads as TGTGCCAGCAGTCTTCCCTTTGGGGGGGACCAGCCCCAGCATTTT. Protein: CASSLPFGGDQPQHF. The rearrangement links TRBV28 to TRBJ1-5; weak D call: TRBD1 (5 bases). The V end was cut by 5 bases, the J end by 7 bases, with 18 bases between. CDR1 is MDHEN, CDR2 SYDVKM, per germline. The CDR3 sequence is 15 residues long.

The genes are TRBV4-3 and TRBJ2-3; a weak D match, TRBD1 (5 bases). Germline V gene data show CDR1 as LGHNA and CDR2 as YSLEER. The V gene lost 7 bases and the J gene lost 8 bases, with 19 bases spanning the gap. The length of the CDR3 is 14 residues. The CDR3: CASKPSRTMGTQYF. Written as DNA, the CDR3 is TGCGCCAGCAAACCGTCCCGGACAATGGGTACGCAGTATTTT.

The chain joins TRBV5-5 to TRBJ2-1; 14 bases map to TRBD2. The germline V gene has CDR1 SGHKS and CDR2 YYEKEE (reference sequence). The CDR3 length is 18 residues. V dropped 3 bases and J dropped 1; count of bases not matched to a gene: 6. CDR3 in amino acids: CASSSGLAGGWSYNEQFF. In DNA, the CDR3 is TGTGCCAGCAGCTCAGGACTAGCGGGGGGCTGGTCCTACAATGAGCAGTTCTTC. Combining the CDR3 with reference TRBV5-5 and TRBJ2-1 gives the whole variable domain DAGVTQSPTHLIKTRGQQVTLRCSPISGHKSVSWYQQVLGQGPQFIFQYYEKEERGRGNFPDRFSARQFPNYSSELNVNALLLGDSALYLCASSSGLAGGWSYNEQFFGPGTRLTVL.

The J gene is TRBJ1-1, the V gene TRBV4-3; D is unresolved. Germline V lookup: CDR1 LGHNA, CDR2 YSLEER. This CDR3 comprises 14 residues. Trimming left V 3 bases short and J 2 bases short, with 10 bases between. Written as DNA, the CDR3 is TGCGCCAGCAGCCACATCGGGGTTAACACTGAAGCTTTCTTT. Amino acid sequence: CASSHIGVNTEAFF.

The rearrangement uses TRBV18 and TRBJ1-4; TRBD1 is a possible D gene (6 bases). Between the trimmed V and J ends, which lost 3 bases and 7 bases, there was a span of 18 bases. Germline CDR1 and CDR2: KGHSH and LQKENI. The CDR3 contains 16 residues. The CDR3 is CASSPSSGVLGEKLFF. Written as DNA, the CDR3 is TGTGCCAGCTCACCGTCCTCAGGGGTTTTGGGTGAAAAACTGTTTTTT.